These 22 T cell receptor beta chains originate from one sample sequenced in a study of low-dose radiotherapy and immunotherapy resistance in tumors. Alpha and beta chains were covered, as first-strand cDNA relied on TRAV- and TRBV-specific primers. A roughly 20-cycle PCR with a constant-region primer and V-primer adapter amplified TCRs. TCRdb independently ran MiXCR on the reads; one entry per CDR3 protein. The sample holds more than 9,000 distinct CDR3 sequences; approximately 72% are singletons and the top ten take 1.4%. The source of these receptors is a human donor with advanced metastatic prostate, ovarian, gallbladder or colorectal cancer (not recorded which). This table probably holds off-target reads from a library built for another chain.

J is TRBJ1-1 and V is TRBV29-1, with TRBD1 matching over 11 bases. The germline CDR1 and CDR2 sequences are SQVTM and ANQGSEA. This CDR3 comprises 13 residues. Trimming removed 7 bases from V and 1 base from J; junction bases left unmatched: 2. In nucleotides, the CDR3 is TGCAGCGCCGGGACAGGGGGGAACACTGAAGCTTTCTTT. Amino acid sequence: CSAGTGGNTEAFF.

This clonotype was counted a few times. The CDR3 loop reads CASSQGLAGAQYF. In DNA form, the CDR3 reads TGTGCCAGCAGCCAAGGACTAGCGGGAGCTCAGTACTTC. J is TRBJ2-5 and V is TRBV3-1; 12 bases align to TRBD2. This CDR3 comprises 13 residues. CDR1 LGHDT and CDR2 YNNKEL come from the germline V gene (reference sequence). V dropped 1 base and J dropped 11; count of bases not matched to a gene: 2.

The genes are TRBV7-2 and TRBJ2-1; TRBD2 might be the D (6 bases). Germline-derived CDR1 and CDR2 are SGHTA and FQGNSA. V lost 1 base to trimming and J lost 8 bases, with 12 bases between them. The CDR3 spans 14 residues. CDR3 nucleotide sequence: TGTGCCAGCAGCTTAGACGGGCGGGGCGATGAGCAGTTCTTC. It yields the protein CASSLDGRGDEQFF.

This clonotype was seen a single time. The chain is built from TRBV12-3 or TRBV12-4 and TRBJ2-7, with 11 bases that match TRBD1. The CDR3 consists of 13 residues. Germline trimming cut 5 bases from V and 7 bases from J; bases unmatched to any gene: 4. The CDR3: CASSAGTGGEQYF. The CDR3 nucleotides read TGTGCCAGCAGTGCCGGGACAGGGGGAGAGCAGTACTTC.

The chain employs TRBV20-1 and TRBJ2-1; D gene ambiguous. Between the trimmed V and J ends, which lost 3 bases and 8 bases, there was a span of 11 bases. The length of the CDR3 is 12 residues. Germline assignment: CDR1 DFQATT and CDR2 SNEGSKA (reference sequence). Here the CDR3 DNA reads TGCAGTGCTAGCGTTTTTTCGTATGAGCAGTTCTTC. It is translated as CSASVFSYEQFF.

The CDR3 DNA sequence: TGTGCCAGCAGTTTCGACAGTTTCAGCTCCTACAATGAGCAGTTCTTC. This codes for CASSFDSFSSYNEQFF. This chain uses TRBV27 with TRBJ2-1, with a weak D call TRBD1 (5 bases). Germline V gene lookup returns CDR1 MNHEY and CDR2 SMNVEV (reference sequence). The CDR3 runs 16 residues. Trimming pared 3 bases from V and 0 bases from J, leaving 12 bases between.

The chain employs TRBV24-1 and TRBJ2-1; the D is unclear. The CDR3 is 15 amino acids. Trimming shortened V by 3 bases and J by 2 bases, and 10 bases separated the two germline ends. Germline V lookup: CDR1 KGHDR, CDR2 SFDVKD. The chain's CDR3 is CATSDGLPPYNEQFF. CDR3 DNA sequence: TGTGCCACCAGTGATGGGTTACCACCCTACAATGAGCAGTTCTTC.

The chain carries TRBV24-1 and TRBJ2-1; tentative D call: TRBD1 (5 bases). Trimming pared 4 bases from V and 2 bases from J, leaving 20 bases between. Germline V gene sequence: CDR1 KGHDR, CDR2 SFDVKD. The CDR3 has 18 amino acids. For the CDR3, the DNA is TGTGCCACCAGTGACCCGAATGACAGTTTTGGTGCCTACAATGAGCAGTTCTTC. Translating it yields CATSDPNDSFGAYNEQFF.

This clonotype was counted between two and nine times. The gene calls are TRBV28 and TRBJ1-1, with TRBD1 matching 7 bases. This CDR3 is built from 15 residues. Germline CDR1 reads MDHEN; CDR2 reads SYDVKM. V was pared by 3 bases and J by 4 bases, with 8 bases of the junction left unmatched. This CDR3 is CASSLRHRQGTEAFF. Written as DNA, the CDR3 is TGTGCCAGCAGTTTGCGGCACCGACAGGGCACTGAAGCTTTCTTT.

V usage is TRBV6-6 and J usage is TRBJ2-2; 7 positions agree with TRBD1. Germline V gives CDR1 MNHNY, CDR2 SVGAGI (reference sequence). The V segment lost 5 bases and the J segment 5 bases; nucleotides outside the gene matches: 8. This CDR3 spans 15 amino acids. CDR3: CASSLQTGSTGELFF. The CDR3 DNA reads TGTGCCAGCAGTCTCCAGACAGGGAGTACCGGGGAGCTGTTTTTT.

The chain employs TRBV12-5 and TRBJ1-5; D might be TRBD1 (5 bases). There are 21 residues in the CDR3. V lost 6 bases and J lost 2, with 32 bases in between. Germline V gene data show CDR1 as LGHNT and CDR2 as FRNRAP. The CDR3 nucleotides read TGTGCTAGTGGCCACCCCCGAGGGCAGGGTAATTATATCGATGGCAATCAGCCCCAGCATTTT. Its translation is CASGHPRGQGNYIDGNQPQHF.

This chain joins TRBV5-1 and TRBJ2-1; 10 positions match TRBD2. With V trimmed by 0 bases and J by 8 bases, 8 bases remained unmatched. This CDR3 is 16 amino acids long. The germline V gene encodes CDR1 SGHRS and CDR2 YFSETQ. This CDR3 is CASSLVSGRRGDEQFF. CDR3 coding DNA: TGCGCCAGCAGCTTGGTTAGCGGGAGGAGGGGTGATGAGCAGTTCTTC.

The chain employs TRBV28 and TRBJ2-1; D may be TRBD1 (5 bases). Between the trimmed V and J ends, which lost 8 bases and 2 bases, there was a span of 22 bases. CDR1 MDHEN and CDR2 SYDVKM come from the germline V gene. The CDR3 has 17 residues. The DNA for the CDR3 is TGTGCCAGCGCATCCCCCCGGCGCCAAGGGGCCTACAATGAGCAGTTCTTC. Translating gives CASASPRRQGAYNEQFF.

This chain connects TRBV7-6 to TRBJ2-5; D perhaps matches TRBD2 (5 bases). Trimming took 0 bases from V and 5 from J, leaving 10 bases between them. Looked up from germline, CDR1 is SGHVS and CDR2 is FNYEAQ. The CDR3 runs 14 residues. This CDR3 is CASSLAEARETQYF. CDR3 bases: TGTGCCAGCAGCTTAGCGGAGGCTCGGGAGACCCAGTACTTC.

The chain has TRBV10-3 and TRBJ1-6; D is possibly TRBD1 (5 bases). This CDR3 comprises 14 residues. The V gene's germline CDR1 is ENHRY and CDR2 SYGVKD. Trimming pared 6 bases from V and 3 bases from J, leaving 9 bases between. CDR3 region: CAISDRIYNSPLHF. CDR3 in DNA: TGTGCCATCAGCGACAGAATCTATAATTCACCCCTCCACTTT.

DNA for the CDR3: TGTGCCAGCAGCCAAGGAGCGGCGAGGAATGAAAAACTGTTTTTT. Its protein product is CASSQGAARNEKLFF. The chain joins TRBV3-1 to TRBJ1-4; D unresolved. Trimming cost V 1 base and J 5 bases, with 11 bases left between them. Germline V gene sequence: CDR1 LGHDT, CDR2 YNNKEL (reference sequence). The CDR3 spans 15 residues.

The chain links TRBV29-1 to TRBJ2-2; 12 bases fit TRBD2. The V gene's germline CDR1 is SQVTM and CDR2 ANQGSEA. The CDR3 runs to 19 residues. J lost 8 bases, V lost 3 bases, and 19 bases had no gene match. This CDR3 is CSVEISMTSGSYRRGELFF. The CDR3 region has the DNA TGCAGCGTTGAGATATCCATGACTAGCGGGAGTTACCGGCGAGGGGAGCTGTTTTTT.

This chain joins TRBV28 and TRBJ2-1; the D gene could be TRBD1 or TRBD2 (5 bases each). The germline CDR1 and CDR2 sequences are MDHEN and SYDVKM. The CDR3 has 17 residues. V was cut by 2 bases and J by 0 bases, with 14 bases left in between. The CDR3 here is CASSLPFGASSYNEQFF. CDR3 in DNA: TGTGCCAGCAGTTTACCGTTCGGGGCTAGCTCCTACAATGAGCAGTTCTTC.

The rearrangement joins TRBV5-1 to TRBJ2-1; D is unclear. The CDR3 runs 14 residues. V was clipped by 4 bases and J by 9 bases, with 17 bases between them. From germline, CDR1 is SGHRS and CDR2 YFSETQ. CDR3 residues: CASSPVTSAGEQFF. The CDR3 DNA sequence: TGCGCCAGCAGCCCGGTTACCTCAGCAGGTGAGCAGTTCTTC. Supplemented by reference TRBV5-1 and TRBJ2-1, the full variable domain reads KAGVTQTPRYLIKTRGQQVTLSCSPISGHRSVSWYQQTPGQGLQFLFEYFSETQRNKGNFPGRFSGRQFSNSRSEMNVSTLELGDSALYLCASSPVTSAGEQFFGPGTRLTVL.

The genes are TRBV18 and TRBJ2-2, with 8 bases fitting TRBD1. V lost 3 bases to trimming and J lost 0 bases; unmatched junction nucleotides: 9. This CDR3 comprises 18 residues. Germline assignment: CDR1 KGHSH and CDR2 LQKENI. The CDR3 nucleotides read TGTGCCAGCTCACCCTCAACAGGGGGGAGATCGAACACCGGGGAGCTGTTTTTT. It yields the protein CASSPSTGGRSNTGELFF.

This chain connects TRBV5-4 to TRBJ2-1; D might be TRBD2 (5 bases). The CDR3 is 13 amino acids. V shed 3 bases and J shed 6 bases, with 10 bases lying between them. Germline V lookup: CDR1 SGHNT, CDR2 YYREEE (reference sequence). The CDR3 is CASSSLEGNEQFF. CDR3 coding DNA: TGTGCCAGCAGCTCCCTTGAGGGCAATGAGCAGTTCTTC.

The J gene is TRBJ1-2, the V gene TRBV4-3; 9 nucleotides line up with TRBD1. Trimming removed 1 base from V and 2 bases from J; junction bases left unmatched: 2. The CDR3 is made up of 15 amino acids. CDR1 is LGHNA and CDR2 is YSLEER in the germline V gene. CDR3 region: CASSQAGTGNYGYTF. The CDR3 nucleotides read TGCGCCAGCAGCCAAGCCGGGACAGGGAACTATGGCTACACCTTC.